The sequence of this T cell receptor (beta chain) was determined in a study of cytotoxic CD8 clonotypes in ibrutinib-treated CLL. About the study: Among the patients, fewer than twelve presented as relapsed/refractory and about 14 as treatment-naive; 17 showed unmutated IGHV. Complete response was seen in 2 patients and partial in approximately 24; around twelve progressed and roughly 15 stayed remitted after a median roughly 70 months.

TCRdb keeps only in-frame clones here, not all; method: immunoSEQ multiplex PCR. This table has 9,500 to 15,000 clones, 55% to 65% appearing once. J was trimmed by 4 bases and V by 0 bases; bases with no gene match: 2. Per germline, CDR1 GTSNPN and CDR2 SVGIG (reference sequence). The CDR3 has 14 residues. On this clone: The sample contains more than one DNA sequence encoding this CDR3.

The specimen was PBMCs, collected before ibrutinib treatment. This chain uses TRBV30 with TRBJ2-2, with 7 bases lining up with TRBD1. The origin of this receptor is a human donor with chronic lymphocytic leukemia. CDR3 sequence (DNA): TGTGCCTGGAGTGTACCAGGGGGCACCGGGGAGCTGTTTTTT. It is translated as CAWSVPGGTGELFF.